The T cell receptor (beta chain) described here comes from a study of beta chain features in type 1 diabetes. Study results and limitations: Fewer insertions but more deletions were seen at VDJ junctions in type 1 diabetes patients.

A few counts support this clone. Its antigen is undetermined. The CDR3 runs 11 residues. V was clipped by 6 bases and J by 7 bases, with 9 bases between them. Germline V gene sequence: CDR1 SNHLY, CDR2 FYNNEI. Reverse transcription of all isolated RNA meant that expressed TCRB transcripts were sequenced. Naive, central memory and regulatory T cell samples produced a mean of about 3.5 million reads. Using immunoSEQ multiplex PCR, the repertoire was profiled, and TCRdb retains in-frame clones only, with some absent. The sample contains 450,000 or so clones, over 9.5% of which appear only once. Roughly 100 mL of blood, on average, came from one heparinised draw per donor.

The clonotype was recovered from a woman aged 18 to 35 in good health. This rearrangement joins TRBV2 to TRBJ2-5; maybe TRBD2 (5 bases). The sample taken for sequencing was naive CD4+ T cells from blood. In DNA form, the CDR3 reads TGTGCCAGCAGCCCCGAGGGGACCCAGTACTTC. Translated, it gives CASSPEGTQYF.